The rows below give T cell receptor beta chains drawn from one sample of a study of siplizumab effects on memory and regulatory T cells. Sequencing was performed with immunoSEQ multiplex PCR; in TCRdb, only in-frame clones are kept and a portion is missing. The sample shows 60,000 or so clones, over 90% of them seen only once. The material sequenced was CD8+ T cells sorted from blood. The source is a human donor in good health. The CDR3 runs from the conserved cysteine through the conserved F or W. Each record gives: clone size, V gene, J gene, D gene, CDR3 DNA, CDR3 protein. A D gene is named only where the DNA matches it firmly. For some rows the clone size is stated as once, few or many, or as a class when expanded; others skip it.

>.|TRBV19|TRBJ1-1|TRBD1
TGTGCCAGTCTTGGACAGGGGCTGACTGAAGCTTTCTTT
CASLGQGLTEAFF
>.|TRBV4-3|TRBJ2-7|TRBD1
TGCGCCAGCAGCCAAGGGGCAGGGGGCGAGCAGTACTTC
CASSQGAGGEQYF
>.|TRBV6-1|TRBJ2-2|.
TGTGCCAGCAGTGACAATTTAGGCAGGGGAAGGACCGGGGAGCTGTTTTTT
CASSDNLGRGRTGELFF
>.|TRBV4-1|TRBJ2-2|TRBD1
TGCGCCAGCAGCCAAGGAGGACAGGGGGCTTCCGGGGAGCTGTTTTTT
CASSQGGQGASGELFF
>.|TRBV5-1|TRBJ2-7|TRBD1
TGCGCCAGCAGCCAAGGGACAGTATACTCCTACGAGCAGTACTTC
CASSQGTVYSYEQYF
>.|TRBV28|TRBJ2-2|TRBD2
TGTGCCAGCAGTTTACCCATTGGACTAGCTGGTGGGGAGCTGTTTTTT
CASSLPIGLAGGELFF
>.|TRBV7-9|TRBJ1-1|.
TGTGCCAGCAGGACGGTTCGGGGCAACACTGAAGCTTTCTTT
CASRTVRGNTEAFF
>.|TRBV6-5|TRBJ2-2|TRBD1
TGTGCCAGCAGTTATGTGACAGGGGACACCGGGGAGCTGTTTTTT
CASSYVTGDTGELFF
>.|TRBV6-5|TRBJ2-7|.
TGTGCCAGCAGTTTCGTCTATGGAAGGGACGACGAGCAGTACTTC
CASSFVYGRDDEQYF
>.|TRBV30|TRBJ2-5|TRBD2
TGTGCCTGGAGTGTTATCGGGGGGCAAGAGACCCAGTACTTC
CAWSVIGGQETQYF
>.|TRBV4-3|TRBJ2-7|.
TGCGCCAGCAGCCAAGAGGCCGGGGGCTACGAGCAGTACTTC
CASSQEAGGYEQYF
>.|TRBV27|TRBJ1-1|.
TGTGCCAGCAGTATCAGTCGTAACACTGAAGCTTTCTTT
CASSISRNTEAFF
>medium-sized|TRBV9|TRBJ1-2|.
TGTGCCAGCACCCGAGGAGGTGAAGTTGGCTACACCTTC
CASTRGGEVGYTF
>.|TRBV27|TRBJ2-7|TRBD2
TGTGCCAGCAGTTTTCGGACTAGCGGGAGGGGTCGCGAGCAGTACTTC
CASSFRTSGRGREQYF
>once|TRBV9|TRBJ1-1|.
TGTGCCAGCATCCTAGGGCCCACTGAAGCTTTCTTT
CASILGPTEAFF
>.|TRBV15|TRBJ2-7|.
TGTGCCACCAGCAGAGGAGAAGGGGGAGACGAGCAGTACTTC
CATSRGEGGDEQYF
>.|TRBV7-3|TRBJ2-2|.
TGTGCCAGCAGCCCCTTTCGGGACAACACCGGGGAGCTGTTTTTT
CASSPFRDNTGELFF
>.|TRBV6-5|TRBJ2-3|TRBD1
TGTGCCAGCTCCGGGACAGGAGGATCTACGCAGTATTTT
CASSGTGGSTQYF
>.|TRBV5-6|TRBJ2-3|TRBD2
TGTGCCAGCAGCTTTTTAGCGGGAGATAGCACAGATACGCAGTATTTT
CASSFLAGDSTDTQYF
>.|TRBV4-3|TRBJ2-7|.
TGCGCCAGCAGCCAAGGGGCAGGCGCTCTCTCCTGGCAGCAGTACTTC
CASSQGAGALSWQQYF
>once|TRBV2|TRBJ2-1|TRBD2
TGTGCCAGCAGTGAACTCTTTGGTAGCGGGAGGGCCCCGAATGAGCAGTTCTTC
CASSELFGSGRAPNEQFF
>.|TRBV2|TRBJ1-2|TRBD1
TGTGCCAGCACAGGGGGCGGAGGCTACACCTTC
CASTGGGGYTF